Below, one T cell receptor (beta chain) is given with its context. Its antigen is not identified. The data derive from a study of T cells after yellow fever vaccination. Universal primer sites and UMIs were introduced during 5'RACE template-switching synthesis of TCR cDNA. MiXCR was run by TCRdb on the 5' RACE reads, yielding one entry per CDR3 protein. The repertoire has 510,000 or so distinct CDR3 sequences, under 25% of them found once; the top ten carry 14%. Germline loops: CDR1 MNHNY, CDR2 SVGAGI (reference sequence). Between the trimmed V and J ends, which lost 2 bases and 4 bases, there was a span of 5 bases. CDR3 length equals 12 residues. Study-level findings and limits: The study re-detected most primary-vaccination clones after the booster (96% CD4, 88% CD8).

This rearrangement joins TRBV6-6 to TRBJ1-1; D remains ambiguous. The material sequenced was PBMCs, taken 15 days after the yellow fever booster vaccination. The source of this sequence is a man aged 30-40 years who received the YFV17D yellow fever vaccine. CDR3 loop: CASSYGFTEAFF. In nucleotides, the CDR3 is TGTGCCAGCAGTTACGGTTTCACTGAAGCTTTCTTT.